The 24 T cell receptor beta chains below all came from one sample that was sequenced in a study of T-cell reconstitution after alpha-beta-depleted transplantation in children. Library preparation (for TCRbeta) was performed with unique molecular identifiers. TCRdb fed the PCR reads into MiXCR, producing one record per CDR3 protein. The sample includes hundreds of thousands of distinct CDR3 sequences, approximately 14% of them seen just once. The sequenced sample was PBMCs, obtained before TCRalphabeta/CD19-depleted stem cell transplant. These receptors were collected from a girl aged 2 to 9 with congenital amegakaryocytic thrombocytopenia, due to receive a stem cell transplant.

On this clonotype: A much larger clone lies one base from this, so it may be a read error. V is TRBV29-1 and J is TRBJ2-1, with TRBD2 as a possible D gene (5 bases). Looked up from germline, CDR1 is SQVTM and CDR2 is ANQGSEA. Trimming cost V 4 bases and J 8 bases, with 15 bases left between them. This CDR3 spans 13 amino acids. The CDR3, as DNA: TGCAGCGTTGCGAGACTATATATCCATGAGCAGTTCTTC. Translation gives CSVARLYIHEQFF.

V is TRBV3-1 and J is TRBJ2-7, with a tentative D call TRBD1 (5 bases). Germline V CDR1 and CDR2: LGHDT, YNNKEL (reference sequence). The CDR3 totals 14 residues. V lost 0 bases and J 3 bases, leaving 9 bases between the germline ends. CDR3: CASSQEAGHYEQYF. The DNA of the CDR3 is TGTGCCAGCAGCCAAGAGGCCGGACACTACGAGCAGTACTTC.

The CDR3 bases are TGTGCCAGCAGTTACTCGAACGGGAGACCCCAGCATTTT. It translates to CASSYSNGRPQHF. The chain uses TRBV6-5 and TRBJ1-5; D is uncertain. The CDR3 spans 13 residues. Trimming left V 0 bases short and J 10 bases short, with 10 bases between. The V gene's germline CDR1 is MNHEY and CDR2 SVGAGI.

The CDR3 sequence: CASSPSGQGVFGDYGYTF. CDR3 sequence (DNA): TGTGCCAGCTCACCATCGGGACAGGGGGTTTTCGGGGACTATGGCTACACCTTC. The chain recombines TRBV18 with TRBJ1-2, with 11 positions matching TRBD1. The CDR3 totals 18 residues. The V segment lost 2 bases and the J segment 3 bases; nucleotides outside the gene matches: 11. Germline lookup yields CDR1 KGHSH and CDR2 LQKENI.

The J gene is TRBJ2-5, the V gene TRBV29-1, with 12 bases that match TRBD2. With V trimmed by 7 bases and J by 6 bases, 12 bases remained unmatched. The CDR3 is made up of 15 amino acids. The V gene's germline CDR1 is SQVTM and CDR2 ANQGSEA. The CDR3 DNA is TGCAGCGGTAATGCACGGACTAGCGGGGAGAAGACCCAGTACTTC. Protein sequence: CSGNARTSGEKTQYF.

This chain uses TRBV5-5 with TRBJ2-3, with D tentatively TRBD2 (5 bases). V lost 2 bases, J lost 1 base, and 14 bases lay in between. The germline CDR1 and CDR2 sequences are SGHKS and YYEKEE (reference sequence). This CDR3 region has 16 residues. DNA of the CDR3: TGTGCCAGCAGCTTACCTCTGTTGGGAGGCACAGATACGCAGTATTTT. This gives the protein CASSLPLLGGTDTQYF.

In this sample, this clonotype turned up a few times. The gene calls are TRBV5-1 and TRBJ2-2, with D uncertain. V lost 0 bases and J 6 bases, leaving 9 bases between the germline ends. CDR1 SGHRS and CDR2 YFSETQ come from the germline V gene. The CDR3 runs to 14 residues. CDR3 in DNA: TGCGCCAGCAGCTTGGACCAGCCACCCGGGGAGCTGTTTTTT. This codes for CASSLDQPPGELFF.

The chain carries TRBV6-1 and TRBJ2-7; D possibly matches TRBD1 or TRBD2 (5 bases each). Trimming left V 6 bases short and J 4 bases short, with 16 bases between. This CDR3 comprises 14 residues. Looked up from germline, CDR1 is MNHNS and CDR2 is SASEGT. The CDR3, as DNA: TGTGCCAGCAGCTTCCACAGGAGGTCGTACGAGCAGTACTTC. Its protein product is CASSFHRRSYEQYF.

This clonotype was counted only a few times. It is likely a read error, because the conserved phenylalanine at the end of the CDR3 is missing. Because the CDR3's place on the DNA is in doubt, the DNA is left out and the CDR3 is given as listed by TCRdb. The V call is TRBV5-1, the J call TRBJ1-6. Germline-derived CDR1 and CDR2 are SGHRS and YFSETQ. The CDR3 is 10 residues long, counting both termini. CDR3 region: CASSLETTSH.

The gene calls are TRBV12-3 or TRBV12-4 and TRBJ2-7; D is perhaps TRBD2 (6 bases). The CDR3 has 17 amino acids. V lost 1 base and J 0 bases, leaving 16 bases between the germline ends. The CDR3 DNA reads as TGTGCCAGCAGTTTAGAGGCCCGGGACGGGAGCTCCTACGAGCAGTACTTC. This gives the protein CASSLEARDGSSYEQYF.

The chain has TRBV6-5 and TRBJ2-1; the match to TRBD2 covers 8 bases. The germline CDR1 and CDR2 sequences are MNHEY and SVGAGI. CDR3 length equals 19 residues. Trimming removed 1 base from V and 7 bases from J; junction bases left unmatched: 18. The CDR3 region has the DNA TGTGCCAGCAGTTACTTAAGCGGGCCAACTAGCGGAAGGTCAAATGAGCAGTTCTTC. This sequence encodes CASSYLSGPTSGRSNEQFF.

This clonotype was counted at least ten times. The chain joins TRBV5-1 to TRBJ2-4, with D unclear. Germline loops: CDR1 SGHRS, CDR2 YFSETQ. Trimming shortened V by 0 bases and J by 7 bases, and 11 bases separated the two germline ends. The CDR3 is 14 amino acids. The CDR3 spells CASSLGDPLNIQYF. The CDR3, as DNA: TGCGCCAGCAGCTTGGGTGACCCACTTAACATTCAGTACTTC.

Remarks on this clonotype: A single base separates this from a much larger clone, so it may be a read error. Since no conserved phenylalanine or tryptophan closes the CDR3, a read error is the likely cause. V usage is TRBV20-1 and J usage is TRBJ2-2; D may be TRBD1 or TRBD2 (5 bases each). The CDR3 consists of 12 residues. V shed 3 bases and J shed 6 bases, with 8 bases lying between them. CDR1 DFQATT and CDR2 SNEGSKA come from the germline V gene (reference sequence). The CDR3 DNA sequence: TGCAGTGCTAGTCGGGGCCCCGGGGAGCTGTTTCTT. As protein: CSASRGPGELFL.

Many counts were recorded for this clonotype. The chain recombines TRBV20-1 with TRBJ1-2; a possible D gene is TRBD1 (5 bases). The CDR3 totals 12 residues. Germline CDR1 reads DFQATT; CDR2 reads SNEGSKA (reference sequence). V was trimmed by 0 bases and J by 8 bases, leaving 10 bases between them. CDR3 region: CSARDVGVGYTF. CDR3 DNA: TGCAGTGCTAGAGACGTAGGGGTCGGCTACACCTTC.

The chain joins TRBV12-3 or TRBV12-4 to TRBJ1-6; no firm D call. The V gene lost 5 bases and the J gene lost 8 bases, with 22 bases spanning the gap. The CDR3 consists of 17 residues. The CDR3 is CASSARTRQRVYSPLHF. DNA of the CDR3: TGTGCCAGCAGTGCCCGGACCCGGCAGCGAGTTTATTCACCCCTCCACTTT.

The chain combines TRBV12-3 or TRBV12-4 with TRBJ1-5; D gene unclear. There are 14 residues in the CDR3. Trimming removed 5 bases at V and 5 bases at J, with 13 bases between. The CDR3 sequence is CASSADGGYQPQHF. Written as DNA, the CDR3 is TGTGCCAGCAGTGCAGATGGCGGGTATCAGCCCCAGCATTTT.

This clonotype was seen only a few times. The chain couples TRBV5-1 to TRBJ1-2; D gene unclear. Per germline, CDR1 SGHRS and CDR2 YFSETQ. V shed 2 bases and J shed 4 bases, with 12 bases lying between them. There are 14 residues in the CDR3. The CDR3 region is CASSFGPFSYGYTF. CDR3 coding DNA: TGCGCCAGCAGCTTCGGCCCCTTCTCCTATGGCTACACCTTC.

This clonotype was counted ten times or more. This chain links TRBV28 with TRBJ2-1; 7 bases are shared with TRBD2. V was clipped by 1 base and J by 5 bases; unmatched bases: 14. The CDR3 has 18 amino acids. Germline lookup yields CDR1 MDHEN and CDR2 SYDVKM. CDR3 sequence reads: CASSLLESGLETDNEQFF. The CDR3 DNA sequence: TGTGCCAGCAGTTTATTAGAATCCGGACTAGAGACCGACAATGAGCAGTTCTTC.

In regard to this clonotype: Since a much larger clone is just one base distant, this may be a read error. The rearrangement uses TRBV5-1 and TRBJ1-1; TRBD1 is a possible D gene (5 bases). Trimming took 4 bases from V and 1 from J, leaving 20 bases between them. Germline CDR1 is SGHRS and CDR2 is YFSETQ. The CDR3 totals 17 residues. The CDR3 reads CASSPLDKRLKNTEAFF. CDR3 DNA sequence: TGCGCCAGCAGCCCCCTGGACAAACGACTCAAGAACACTGAAGCTTTCTTT.

The chain joins TRBV27 to TRBJ2-5, with 7 bases fitting TRBD2. The CDR3 has 16 residues. CDR1 and CDR2 (germline): MNHEY, SMNVEV (reference sequence). V was pared by 5 bases and J by 2 bases, with 11 bases of the junction left unmatched. The CDR3 spells CASSPESGITQETQYF. The CDR3 DNA is TGTGCCAGCAGTCCAGAGAGCGGGATCACACAAGAGACCCAGTACTTC.

This clonotype was seen repeatedly, ten times or more. This chain connects TRBV6-1 to TRBJ2-2, with a weak D call TRBD2 (5 bases). The V gene's germline CDR1 is MNHNS and CDR2 SASEGT. Trimming pared 5 bases from V and 0 bases from J, leaving 7 bases between. This CDR3 is 14 amino acids long. In nucleotides, the CDR3 is TGTGCCAGCAGTAGCGGCGCGAACACCGGGGAGCTGTTTTTT. Protein: CASSSGANTGELFF.

This clonotype was observed a handful of times. J is TRBJ2-7 and V is TRBV29-1; maybe TRBD1 (6 bases). The CDR3 is made up of 14 amino acids. The germline gives CDR1 SQVTM, CDR2 ANQGSEA. Trimming took off 3 bases at V and 3 bases at J, with 15 bases between the two ends. CDR3 sequence reads: CSVEVFRGVYEQYF. The CDR3 coding sequence is TGCAGCGTTGAGGTGTTCAGGGGAGTCTACGAGCAGTACTTC.

This clonotype was seen a few times. The gene calls are TRBV5-1 and TRBJ1-2; D unresolved. The CDR3 loop spans 14 amino acids. Germline V gene lookup returns CDR1 SGHRS and CDR2 YFSETQ. The V and J ends lost 1 base and 6 bases respectively, with 13 bases between them. In DNA, the CDR3 is TGCGCCAGCAGCTTGTACAGCTCCTCGGATGGCTACACCTTC. It yields the protein CASSLYSSSDGYTF.

This clonotype was recorded many times. The chain employs TRBV27 and TRBJ2-1; 11 bases fit TRBD2. Looked up from germline, CDR1 is MNHEY and CDR2 is SMNVEV (reference sequence). The CDR3 extends over 16 amino acids. V dropped 6 bases and J dropped 0; count of bases not matched to a gene: 4. The CDR3 protein is CASRTSGVYSYNEQFF. In DNA, the CDR3 is TGTGCCAGCAGGACTAGCGGGGTTTACTCCTACAATGAGCAGTTCTTC.